Listed here are 10 T cell receptor beta chains from one sample, sequenced in a study of T cells expressing NK-cell markers. One entry per CDR3 protein, without DNA, is what TCRdb gives after re-calling the 5' RACE reads. Reported are approximately 440,000 distinct CDR3 sequences; the ten largest clones contain almost 1.5%. Sequenced: blood T cells: a sorted CD56 or NKG2C T cell subset, CD4+ or CD8+ T cells, or bulk PBMC T cells (not recorded which). All receptors come from a woman in her forties or fifties in good health.

The chain employs TRBV7-2 and TRBJ2-7; TCRdb proposes TRBD2, but this gene call is untestable without DNA. This CDR3 is 17 amino acids long. CDR1 and CDR2 (germline): SGHTA, FQGNSA. Here the CDR3 reads CASSRDSTSGRPYEQYF.

The J gene is TRBJ2-7, the V gene TRBV5-6. Germline CDR1 is SGHDT and CDR2 is YYEEEE. This CDR3 region has 12 residues. CDR3 protein: CASTSKSYEQYF.

The chain has TRBV6-5 and TRBJ1-5; checking the TCRdb D call of TRBD1 is not possible without DNA. The CDR3 spans 15 residues. Germline V gene sequence: CDR1 MNHEY, CDR2 SVGAGI. This CDR3 reads CASRLTGIINQPQHF.

The chain carries TRBV15 and TRBJ2-3; TCRdb's D call of TRBD1 is untestable without DNA. This CDR3 has 16 residues. Germline V gene data show CDR1 as LNHNV and CDR2 as YYDKDF (reference sequence). CDR3 in amino acids: CATSRDGAGRTDTQYF. Based on the CDR3 plus reference TRBV15 and TRBJ2-3, the full variable domain is DAMVIQNPRYQVTQFGKPVTLSCSQTLNHNVMYWYQQKSSQAPKLLFHYYDKDFNNEADTPDNFQSRRPNTSFCFLDIRSPGLGDTAMYLCATSRDGAGRTDTQYFGPGTRLTVL.

The genes are TRBV20-1 and TRBJ2-3. CDR1 and CDR2 from the germline V gene are DFQATT and SNEGSKA (reference sequence). The CDR3 is 13 amino acids. CDR3 region: CSASTHGTNTQYF.

This chain uses TRBV20-1 with TRBJ2-4; TCRdb's D gene call, TRBD2, goes unchecked for lack of DNA. From germline, CDR1 is DFQATT and CDR2 SNEGSKA (reference sequence). This CDR3 comprises 16 residues. CDR3 sequence: CSARLASGALGNIQYF.

Here the CDR3 reads CASSYSRGQTEQYF. The chain couples TRBV28 to TRBJ2-7; the TCRdb call, TRBD1, lacks DNA for checking. The germline gives CDR1 MDHEN, CDR2 SYDVKM. The CDR3 loop spans 14 amino acids. Filled out from reference TRBV28 and TRBJ2-7, the complete variable domain reads DVKVTQSSRYLVKRTGEKVFLECVQDMDHENMFWYRQDPGLGLRLIYFSYDVKMKEKGDIPEGYSVSREKKERFSLILESASTNQTSMYLCASSYSRGQTEQYFGPGTRLTVT.

This sequence joins TRBV24-1 and TRBJ2-2; the TRBD1 assignment by TCRdb is unverifiable without DNA. CDR1 is KGHDR, CDR2 SFDVKD, per germline. This CDR3 has 17 amino acids. CDR3 loop: CATYPTDRERTTGELFF.

V and J are TRBV24-1 and TRBJ2-1; TCRdb proposes TRBD2, but this gene call is untestable without DNA. The CDR3 spans 17 residues. The germline V gene encodes CDR1 KGHDR and CDR2 SFDVKD. CDR3 region: CATSDWTSGISYNEQFF.

The chain couples TRBV4-2 to TRBJ1-1; the TCRdb call, TRBD1, lacks DNA for checking. Per the germline V gene, CDR1 is LGHNA and CDR2 is YNFKEQ. The CDR3 runs 16 residues. CDR3 sequence reads: CASSQGTGVGNTEAFF.